This TCR beta chain was sequenced in a study of post-analysis software for immune sequencing data. The CDR3 contains 15 residues. Deletions cut 0 bases from V and 0 bases from J, with 9 bases between. Per germline, CDR1 LGHDT and CDR2 YNNKEL (reference sequence). Study results and limitations: The normalized Chao1 diversity of multiple sclerosis patients was significantly lower than that of controls. Roughly five TRBV segments were more frequent in patients than controls; TRBV5-6, TRBV5-1 and TRBV20-1 belonged to this group. Those samples that were prepared in the same batch co-clustered strongly by F measure.

This clonotype has more than one count but fewer than ten. The antigen remains undetermined. Sequencing libraries made from TCR beta cDNA carried unique molecular identifiers. The T cell input of about 0.9 to 11 million gave about 470,000 cDNA molecules. Via MiXCR, TCRdb re-called the PCR reads, giving one row per CDR3 protein. Counted here are roughly 570,000 distinct CDR3 sequences, roughly 34% occurring once; the ten biggest clones make up about 6%. The receptor was isolated from a girl between 2 and 17 years old with multiple sclerosis. The chain carries TRBV3-1 and TRBJ2-7; no clear D gene. The source material was blood. The CDR3 DNA reads TGTGCCAGCAGCCAAGACCCGGACCCCTCCTACGAGCAGTACTTC. This sequence encodes CASSQDPDPSYEQYF.